The 32 T cell receptor beta chains presented below share a single source sample, sequenced in a study of T cell responses to AZD1222 COVID-19 vaccine. This table comes from immunoSEQ multiplex PCR, and its TCRdb copy is limited to in-frame clones, with some not included. The sample lists approximately 80,000 clones, 70% to 90% seen once, with approximately 3.6% in the top ten. The specimen comprised peripheral blood, sampled 28 days after the second AZD1222 dose. The receptors originated from an adult who received the AZD1222 COVID-19 vaccine.

V and J are TRBV4-1 and TRBJ1-1; 11 bases are a match to TRBD1. The CDR3 has 17 amino acids. CDR1 is MGHRA and CDR2 is YSYEKL in the germline V gene. Germline trimming cut 3 bases from V and 4 bases from J; bases unmatched to any gene: 10. CDR3 sequence: CASSQSNFGTGGTEAFF. The CDR3 DNA sequence: TGCGCCAGCAGCCAGAGCAACTTCGGGACAGGGGGCACTGAAGCTTTCTTT.

The table lists this clone with a few counts. The CDR3 sequence: CASTDSGNYEQYF. In nucleotides, the CDR3 is TGTGCCAGCACCGATAGCGGGAACTACGAGCAGTACTTC. The rearrangement joins TRBV11-2 to TRBJ2-7; 8 bases align to TRBD2. CDR3 length: 13 residues. Trimming at V came to 7 bases and at J to 3 bases, leaving 5 bases not matched to a gene. Germline-derived CDR1 and CDR2 are SGHAT and FQNNGV. Combining the CDR3 with reference TRBV11-2 and TRBJ2-7 gives the whole variable domain EAGVAQSPRYKIIEKRQSVAFWCNPISGHATLYWYQQILGQGPKLLIQFQNNGVVDDSQLPKDRFSAERLKGVDSTLKIQPAKLEDSAVYLCASTDSGNYEQYFGPGTRLTVT.

V and J are TRBV10-2 and TRBJ2-7, with 8 bases matching TRBD1. Losses at the gene ends were 2 bases for V and 0 bases for J; bases not matched to a gene: 3. Per germline, CDR1 WSHSY and CDR2 SAAADI. CDR3 length: 15 residues. DNA of the CDR3: TGCGCCAGCAGTGAGGTGGGACAGGCCTCCTACGAGCAGTACTTC. Residues: CASSEVGQASYEQYF.

V gene TRBV11-2 combines with J gene TRBJ1-3; 8 nucleotides align to TRBD1. Germline CDR1 SGHAT, CDR2 FQNNGV. V lost 5 bases, J lost 8 bases, and 2 bases stayed unmatched. The CDR3 has 12 amino acids. In nucleotides, the CDR3 is TGTGCCAGCAGCGGACAGGGTTACACCATATATTTT. It specifies CASSGQGYTIYF.

This clone was observed a handful of times. The V and J genes are TRBV4-1 and TRBJ1-6; D possibly corresponds to TRBD1 (6 bases). Germline V gene sequence: CDR1 MGHRA, CDR2 YSYEKL. The CDR3 length is 14 residues. V lost 2 bases to trimming and J lost 6 bases, with 8 bases between them. In DNA, the CDR3 is TGCGCCAGCAGCCAAACAGGGATTAATTCACCCCTCCACTTT. This encodes CASSQTGINSPLHF.

This clone was seen once. The rearrangement joins TRBV24-1 to TRBJ1-1; D is uncertain. Germline CDR1 and CDR2: KGHDR and SFDVKD. The V gene lost 3 bases and the J gene lost 1 base, with 11 bases spanning the gap. The CDR3 contains 15 residues. CDR3 sequence reads: CATSDPTEPNTEAFF. In DNA, the CDR3 is TGTGCCACCAGTGATCCTACAGAACCGAACACTGAAGCTTTCTTT.

The genes are TRBV5-1 and TRBJ1-5; weak D call: TRBD1 (6 bases). The CDR3 loop spans 15 amino acids. The germline V gene encodes CDR1 SGHRS and CDR2 YFSETQ. Trimming took 1 base from V and 7 from J, leaving 15 bases between them. As DNA, the CDR3 is TGCGCCAGCAGCTTGTCCTCAGGGGCCCCCCAGCCCCAGCATTTT. Translation gives CASSLSSGAPQPQHF.

The rearrangement uses TRBV28 and TRBJ2-3; 7 bases agree with TRBD2. V was clipped by 8 bases and J by 1 base; unmatched bases: 3. Germline loops: CDR1 MDHEN, CDR2 SYDVKM. The CDR3 totals 13 residues. CDR3 in DNA: TGTGCCAGCCGAACTAGCGGCACAGATACGCAGTATTTT. It codes for CASRTSGTDTQYF.

This clone was found once. The chain uses TRBV6-5 and TRBJ1-2, with 7 nucleotides matching TRBD1. J gave up 3 bases and V 5 bases, and 6 bases lay outside the gene matches. Germline V gene data show CDR1 as MNHEY and CDR2 as SVGAGI. This CDR3 is 14 amino acids long. As DNA, the CDR3 is TGTGCCAGCAGTATGGACAGGTGGGACTATGGCTACACCTTC. This sequence encodes CASSMDRWDYGYTF.

The chain couples TRBV19 to TRBJ1-4; D is undetermined. The CDR3 extends over 14 amino acids. Trimming removed 1 base at V and 0 bases at J, with 3 bases between. The germline V gene has CDR1 LNHDA and CDR2 SQIVND (reference sequence). CDR3 sequence reads: CASSIAATNEKLFF. DNA of the CDR3: TGTGCCAGTAGTATAGCTGCAACTAATGAAAAACTGTTTTTT.

The rearrangement links TRBV28 to TRBJ1-4; TRBD1 matches at 7 bases. V trimming: 6 bases; J trimming: 8 bases; junction bases outside the gene matches: 6. Germline V lookup: CDR1 MDHEN, CDR2 SYDVKM. The CDR3 extends over 13 amino acids. CDR3 in amino acids: CASRPGGEEKLFF. In DNA form, the CDR3 reads TGTGCCAGCAGGCCAGGGGGGGAGGAAAAACTGTTTTTT. The entire variable domain, with the rest obtained from reference TRBV28 and TRBJ1-4, is as follows: DVKVTQSSRYLVKRTGEKVFLECVQDMDHENMFWYRQDPGLGLRLIYFSYDVKMKEKGDIPEGYSVSREKKERFSLILESASTNQTSMYLCASRPGGEEKLFFGSGTQLSVL.

The chain carries TRBV28 and TRBJ1-1, with D possibly being TRBD1 (6 bases). Looked up from germline, CDR1 is MDHEN and CDR2 is SYDVKM. The CDR3 spans 12 residues. The V gene lost 5 bases and the J gene lost 7 bases, with 11 bases spanning the gap. CDR3 in amino acids: CASSPPTGEAFF. The CDR3 region has the DNA TGTGCCAGCAGTCCCCCGACAGGTGAAGCTTTCTTT. Full variable domain (missing parts from reference TRBV28 and TRBJ1-1): DVKVTQSSRYLVKRTGEKVFLECVQDMDHENMFWYRQDPGLGLRLIYFSYDVKMKEKGDIPEGYSVSREKKERFSLILESASTNQTSMYLCASSPPTGEAFFGQGTRLTVV.

The V gene is TRBV4-1, the J gene TRBJ2-1; D may correspond to TRBD1 or TRBD2 (5 bases each). Trimming left V 3 bases short and J 2 bases short, with 5 bases between. The CDR3 has 13 amino acids. Germline CDR1 and CDR2: MGHRA and YSYEKL. The CDR3 spells CASSQGPYNEQFF. The CDR3 DNA is TGCGCCAGCAGCCAGGGACCCTACAATGAGCAGTTCTTC.

The CDR3: CASSLRRLAGVRTLNEQFF. The CDR3 region has the DNA TGTGCCAGCAGCCTCCGGCGGCTAGCGGGAGTTCGCACTCTCAATGAGCAGTTCTTC. The chain combines TRBV7-2 with TRBJ2-1, with 10 bases lining up with TRBD2. V lost 5 bases and J lost 6; bases outside the gene matches: 19. CDR3 length equals 19 residues. CDR1 is SGHTA, CDR2 FQGNSA, per germline.

The chain uses TRBV6-1 and TRBJ1-2; D remains ambiguous. The length of the CDR3 is 14 residues. Trimming left V 3 bases short and J 2 bases short, with 10 bases between. Germline CDR1 MNHNS, CDR2 SASEGT. The CDR3: CASSENWGNYGYTF. CDR3 DNA: TGTGCCAGCAGTGAGAATTGGGGAAACTATGGCTACACCTTC.

The chain is built from TRBV10-1 and TRBJ1-1; 10 bases match TRBD1. The CDR3 is 15 residues long. Germline loops: CDR1 WNHNN, CDR2 SYGVQD (reference sequence). Trimming cost V 5 bases and J 3 bases; bases outside gene matches: 6. CDR3 in DNA: TGCGCCAGCAGTTCGGGGACAGGGGCGGACACTGAAGCTTTCTTT. The encoded protein is CASSSGTGADTEAFF.

This rearrangement joins TRBV11-3 to TRBJ1-2; D is perhaps TRBD1 (5 bases). This CDR3 has 16 residues. Germline CDR1 is SGHNT and CDR2 is YENEEA. Trimming pared 5 bases from V and 4 bases from J, leaving 20 bases between. CDR3 DNA: TGTGCCAGCAGCATAGGGGCAGGTCTATTTTGCTATGGCTACACCTTC. This codes for CASSIGAGLFCYGYTF. The full variable domain, completed using reference TRBV11-3 and TRBJ1-2, is EAGVVQSPRYKIIEKKQPVAFWCNPISGHNTLYWYLQNLGQGPELLIRYENEEAVDDSQLPKDRFSAERLKGVDSTLKIQPAELGDSAVYLCASSIGAGLFCYGYTFGSGTRLTVV.

The chain joins TRBV28 to TRBJ1-2; D not resolved. Between the trimmed V and J ends, which lost 4 bases and 2 bases, there was a span of 11 bases. CDR3 length: 14 residues. Germline CDR1 MDHEN, CDR2 SYDVKM. The CDR3 nucleotides are TGTGCCAGCAGTTCCCCCACCGGGAACTATGGCTACACCTTC. This translates into CASSSPTGNYGYTF.

This chain links TRBV24-1 with TRBJ1-1; D ambiguous. Trimming removed 3 bases from V and 0 bases from J, with 7 bases in between. This CDR3 spans 14 amino acids. CDR1 and CDR2 from the germline V gene are KGHDR and SFDVKD. The CDR3 DNA is TGTGCCACCAGTGATAACGGAATGAACACTGAAGCTTTCTTT. It specifies CATSDNGMNTEAFF.

The rearrangement uses TRBV24-1 and TRBJ2-5, with 12 nucleotides matching TRBD2. J gave up 3 bases and V 2 bases, and 3 bases lay outside the gene matches. CDR3 length: 16 amino acids. Germline V lookup: CDR1 KGHDR, CDR2 SFDVKD. CDR3 sequence: CATSDSRLAGEETQYF. Here the CDR3 DNA reads TGTGCCACCAGTGATTCTCGACTAGCGGGAGAAGAGACCCAGTACTTC.

The chain links TRBV7-2 to TRBJ2-7; 8 nucleotides agree with TRBD1. Trimming at V came to 5 bases and at J to 3 bases, leaving 3 bases not matched to a gene. The length of the CDR3 is 13 residues. The germline gives CDR1 SGHTA, CDR2 FQGNSA. The CDR3 nucleotides are TGTGCCAGCAGCGCAGGGACAGGCTACGAGCAGTACTTC. Translating gives CASSAGTGYEQYF.

The chain links TRBV19 to TRBJ1-3, with TRBD1 as a possible D gene (5 bases). The CDR3 consists of 14 residues. Germline V CDR1 and CDR2: LNHDA, SQIVND (reference sequence). Trimming left V 9 bases short and J 0 bases short, with 12 bases between. As DNA, the CDR3 is TGTGCCAGCAAGACGAGGGGCTCTGGAAACACCATATATTTT. Protein: CASKTRGSGNTIYF.

The chain links TRBV28 to TRBJ2-7; no definite D call. The V and J ends lost 2 bases and 1 base respectively, with 3 bases between them. CDR1 and CDR2 from the germline V gene are MDHEN and SYDVKM. The CDR3 loop spans 12 amino acids. Here the CDR3 DNA reads TGTGCCAGCAGTTTAGAGTCCTACGAGCAGTACTTC. Residues: CASSLESYEQYF.

This clone was seen once. J is TRBJ1-1 and V is TRBV3-1 (or the pseudogene TRBV3-2); D uncertain. V lost 4 bases to trimming and J lost 7 bases, with 10 bases between them. Per the germline V gene, CDR1 is LGHDT and CDR2 is YNNKEL (reference sequence). This CDR3 is built from 12 residues. The CDR3 nucleotides read TGTGCCAGCAGCCCCGCCCGGAGTGAAGCTTTCTTT. Its translation is CASSPARSEAFF.

The chain combines TRBV9 with TRBJ2-3; D is undetermined. V lost 0 bases and J lost 0, with 5 bases in between. The CDR3 spans 14 residues. The germline CDR1 and CDR2 sequences are SGDLS and YYNGEE. The CDR3 spells CASSVGLSTDTQYF. CDR3 nucleotide sequence: TGTGCCAGCAGCGTAGGCCTTAGCACAGATACGCAGTATTTT.

The chain employs TRBV7-8 and TRBJ1-5; 8 nucleotides line up with TRBD1. The CDR3 spans 15 residues. The V and J ends lost 5 bases and 4 bases, in that order; junction bases with no gene match: 7. Germline V CDR1 and CDR2: SGHVS, FQNEAQ. This chain's CDR3 is CASSRRTGPNQPQHF. For the CDR3, the DNA is TGTGCCAGCAGCCGTAGGACAGGGCCAAATCAGCCCCAGCATTTT.

This clone came up once. CDR3 sequence (DNA): TGTGCCAGCAGGGCGAAAATGACAGGGGGACAGCCCCAGCATTTT. It is translated as CASRAKMTGGQPQHF. The chain uses TRBV6-5 and TRBJ1-5; TRBD1 matches at 9 bases. The junction had 10 bases not matched to a gene; V was cut back by 6 bases and J by 7 bases. Germline loops: CDR1 MNHEY, CDR2 SVGAGI. The CDR3 is 15 residues long.

This chain joins TRBV6-1 and TRBJ1-6, with D unclear. The V gene lost 0 bases and the J gene lost 10 bases, with 10 bases spanning the gap. This CDR3 has 14 residues. From germline, CDR1 is MNHNS and CDR2 SASEGT. CDR3 sequence reads: CASSEAPGTSPLHF. For the CDR3, the DNA is TGTGCCAGCAGTGAAGCGCCAGGAACCTCACCCCTCCACTTT.

The chain couples TRBV2 to TRBJ2-5; D remains ambiguous. The CDR3 loop spans 11 amino acids. V was shortened by 4 bases and J by 4 bases, with 4 bases between the two germline ends. Germline assignment: CDR1 SNHLY and CDR2 FYNNEI. CDR3: CASSVRETQYF. CDR3 nucleotides: TGTGCCAGCAGTGTCAGAGAGACCCAGTACTTC.

V and J are TRBV18 and TRBJ2-1; TRBD2 matches at 7 bases. The CDR3 runs to 14 residues. Germline V gene lookup returns CDR1 KGHSH and CDR2 LQKENI. V lost 0 bases, J lost 8 bases, and 4 bases stayed unmatched. The CDR3, as DNA: TGTGCCAGCTCACCACCCGGGACTATCTATGAGCAGTTCTTC. This translates into CASSPPGTIYEQFF.

The gene calls are TRBV7-8 and TRBJ1-3; D gene ambiguous. V was shortened by 5 bases and J by 2 bases, with 16 bases between the two germline ends. Germline CDR1 SGHVS, CDR2 FQNEAQ. CDR3 size: 16 residues. CDR3 residues: CASSPSGSRPGNTIYF. CDR3 DNA sequence: TGTGCCAGCAGCCCGTCCGGTTCCCGACCTGGAAACACCATATATTTT.

CDR3 protein: CASSLTSGGPYNEQFF. CDR3 DNA sequence: TGCGCCAGCAGCTTGACTAGCGGGGGGCCCTACAATGAGCAGTTCTTC. The genes are TRBV5-1 and TRBJ2-1, with 12 bases identical to TRBD2. Trimming took 1 base from V and 2 from J; bases not matched to a gene: 1. The germline CDR1 and CDR2 sequences are SGHRS and YFSETQ. The CDR3 extends over 16 amino acids.